This TCR beta chain was captured by sequencing in a study of spatial heterogeneity in lung cancer. Whole-study context: A strong correlation was found between TCR transcript counts in tumor regions and a T cell module score derived from matched bulk RNA-seq.

This sample's time point: sample taken at primary tumor resection. There are many counts of this clonotype. Its antigen remains unknown. One entry per CDR3 protein results from TCRdb running MiXCR on the 5' RACE reads. The sample yields some 96,000 distinct CDR3 sequences, 3.5% to 5% seen once. Points from the study as a whole: It was found that expanded intratumoral alpha and beta TCR counts tracked tumor mutation counts.

The sequences come from lung tumor tissue, collected at surgery. The TCR was taken from a male donor with early-stage non-small cell lung cancer.

The CDR3 loop is CASSPSIWPYNEQFF. The CDR3 coding sequence is TGTGCCAGCAGCCCTTCCATTTGGCCCTACAATGAGCAGTTCTTC. The genes are TRBV14 and TRBJ2-1; D is uncertain. The CDR3 is 15 residues long. The V end lost 4 bases, the J end lost 2 bases, and 12 bases lay between the germline ends. Germline V CDR1 and CDR2: SGHDN, FVKESK.